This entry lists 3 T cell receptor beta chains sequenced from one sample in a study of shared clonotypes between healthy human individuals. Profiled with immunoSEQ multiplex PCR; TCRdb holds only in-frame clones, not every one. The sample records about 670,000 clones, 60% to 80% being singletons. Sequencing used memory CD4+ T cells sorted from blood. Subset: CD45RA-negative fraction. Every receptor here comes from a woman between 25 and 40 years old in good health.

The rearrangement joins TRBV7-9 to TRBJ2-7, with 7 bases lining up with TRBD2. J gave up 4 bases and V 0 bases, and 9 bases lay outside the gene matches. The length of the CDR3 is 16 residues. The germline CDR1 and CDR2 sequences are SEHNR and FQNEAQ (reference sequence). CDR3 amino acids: CASSLASGLGRYEQYF. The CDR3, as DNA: TGTGCCAGCAGCTTAGCCTCCGGACTAGGTCGTTACGAGCAGTACTTC.

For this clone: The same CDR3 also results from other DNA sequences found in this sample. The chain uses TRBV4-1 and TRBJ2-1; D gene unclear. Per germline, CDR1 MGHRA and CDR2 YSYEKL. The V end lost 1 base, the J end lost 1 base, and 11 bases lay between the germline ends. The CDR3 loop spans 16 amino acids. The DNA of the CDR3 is TGCGCCAGCAGCCAAGTTAACCTAGTATCCTACAATGAGCAGTTCTTC. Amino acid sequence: CASSQVNLVSYNEQFF.

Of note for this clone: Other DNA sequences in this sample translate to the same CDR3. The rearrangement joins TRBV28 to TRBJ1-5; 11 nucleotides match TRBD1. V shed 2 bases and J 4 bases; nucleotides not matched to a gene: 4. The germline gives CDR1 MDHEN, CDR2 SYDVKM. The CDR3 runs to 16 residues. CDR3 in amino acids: CASSLGGTGGNQPQHF. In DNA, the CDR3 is TGTGCCAGCAGTTTAGGGGGGACAGGGGGTAATCAGCCCCAGCATTTT.